A selection of T cell receptor beta chains follows, all from one sample in a study of cytomegalovirus exposure and HLA in healthy donors. Assay used: immunoSEQ multiplex PCR; TCRdb lists only in-frame clones, some missing. The data hold some 290,000 clones, with 88% observed a single time. The sample comprised PBMCs. These TCRs come from a young man in good health and CMV-seronegative. Both conserved end residues are part of each CDR3. A D gene is named only where the DNA matches it firmly. Clone sizes are given selectively: once, few, many, or a class where the clone is expanded.

CDR3 DNA: TGTGCCAGCAGCTCCAGTTGGGATACGCAGTATTTT
CDR3 protein: CASSSSWDTQYF
clone size: NA
D gene: NA
J gene: TRBJ2-3
V gene: TRBV5-4

CDR3 DNA: TGTGCCAGCAGTGAGCTTGGGACAGTGGGGCATACTGAAGCTTTCTTT
CDR3 protein: CASSELGTVGHTEAFF
clone size: NA
D gene: TRBD1
J gene: TRBJ1-1
V gene: TRBV2

CDR3 DNA: TGTGCCAGCAGCTCCCCGGCCGGGCAGGGGGCGCGCGCTAATGAAAAACTGTTTTTT
CDR3 protein: CASSSPAGQGARANEKLFF
clone size: NA
D gene: TRBD1
J gene: TRBJ1-4
V gene: TRBV5-6

CDR3 DNA: TGCGCCAGCAGCCAAAAGGAGACGGACTATGGCTACACCTTC
CDR3 protein: CASSQKETDYGYTF
clone size: NA
D gene: NA
J gene: TRBJ1-2
V gene: TRBV4-3

CDR3 DNA: TGTGCCAGCTCACCAGACAGGGACCGGAATATCTACGAGCAGTACTTC
CDR3 protein: CASSPDRDRNIYEQYF
clone size: NA
D gene: TRBD1
J gene: TRBJ2-7
V gene: TRBV18

CDR3 DNA: TGTGCCAGCAGCTTAGAAACAGGGGGCAATCAGCCCCAGCATTTT
CDR3 protein: CASSLETGGNQPQHF
clone size: once
D gene: TRBD1
J gene: TRBJ1-5
V gene: TRBV7-2

CDR3 DNA: TGTGCCAGCAGCCGTATGAACACTGAAGCTTTCTTT
CDR3 protein: CASSRMNTEAFF
clone size: few
D gene: NA
J gene: TRBJ1-1
V gene: TRBV7-9

CDR3 DNA: TGTGCCATCAGTGACTCAGGGATCTCTGGAAACACCATATATTTT
CDR3 protein: CAISDSGISGNTIYF
clone size: NA
D gene: NA
J gene: TRBJ1-3
V gene: TRBV10-3

CDR3 DNA: TGTGCCAGCAGTTACTCAGAGTTTAATTCACCCCTCCACTTT
CDR3 protein: CASSYSEFNSPLHF
clone size: NA
D gene: NA
J gene: TRBJ1-6
V gene: TRBV6-6

CDR3 DNA: TGTGCCAGCAGCTTAGGGGGGAGGTATGAGACCCAGTACTTC
CDR3 protein: CASSLGGRYETQYF
clone size: NA
D gene: NA
J gene: TRBJ2-5
V gene: TRBV7-6

CDR3 DNA: TGTGCCAGCAGTGAGTGGGGGGGACGACTCCCCGCAGATACGCAGTATTTT
CDR3 protein: CASSEWGGRLPADTQYF
clone size: NA
D gene: TRBD2
J gene: TRBJ2-3
V gene: TRBV6-1

CDR3 DNA: TGCGCCAGCAGCCACACACAGGGGGTAAGCACAGATACGCAGTATTTT
CDR3 protein: CASSHTQGVSTDTQYF
clone size: NA
D gene: TRBD1
J gene: TRBJ2-3
V gene: TRBV4-1

CDR3 DNA: TGCAGCGTTGAGTCGAGACAGGGCGGGTGGTCTTTCTTT
CDR3 protein: CSVESRQGGWSFF
clone size: NA
D gene: TRBD1
J gene: TRBJ1-1
V gene: TRBV29-1

CDR3 DNA: TGTGCCAGCAGCTTAGCCCCCCCGGAGACCCAGTACTTC
CDR3 protein: CASSLAPPETQYF
clone size: NA
D gene: NA
J gene: TRBJ2-5
V gene: TRBV7-9

CDR3 DNA: TGTGCCAGCACCTCCGGGACAGGGGGCGACTATGGCTACACCTTC
CDR3 protein: CASTSGTGGDYGYTF
clone size: NA
D gene: TRBD1
J gene: TRBJ1-2
V gene: TRBV2

CDR3 DNA: TGCGCCAGCAGAGTACAGAGCTCCTACGAGCAGTACTTC
CDR3 protein: CASRVQSSYEQYF
clone size: NA
D gene: NA
J gene: TRBJ2-7
V gene: TRBV10-2

CDR3 DNA: TGTGCCAGCAGCGTAGGAGGGGGTGGGAGTGAGACCCAGTACTTC
CDR3 protein: CASSVGGGGSETQYF
clone size: NA
D gene: NA
J gene: TRBJ2-5
V gene: TRBV9

CDR3 DNA: TGTGCCAGCAACCTACAGGGTACCGACTATGGCTACACCTTC
CDR3 protein: CASNLQGTDYGYTF
clone size: NA
D gene: NA
J gene: TRBJ1-2
V gene: TRBV6-1

CDR3 DNA: TGTGCCAGCTCACGGGACACGGGCTTCACAGATACGCAGTATTTT
CDR3 protein: CASSRDTGFTDTQYF
clone size: NA
D gene: NA
J gene: TRBJ2-3
V gene: TRBV18

CDR3 DNA: TGTGCCAGCTCACCACGCGGGGATACGCAGTATTTT
CDR3 protein: CASSPRGDTQYF
clone size: few
D gene: NA
J gene: TRBJ2-3
V gene: TRBV18

CDR3 DNA: TGTGCCAGCAGTCCATACAGGGCTGATGAAGCTTTCTTT
CDR3 protein: CASSPYRADEAFF
clone size: NA
D gene: NA
J gene: TRBJ1-1
V gene: TRBV6-5

CDR3 DNA: TGCAGCGTTCGCGGGGGGACAGATACGCAGTATTTT
CDR3 protein: CSVRGGTDTQYF
clone size: NA
D gene: TRBD2
J gene: TRBJ2-3
V gene: TRBV29-1

CDR3 DNA: TGCGCCAGCAGTCCGCCCCCAGGGAACTCCTACGAGCAGTACTTC
CDR3 protein: CASSPPPGNSYEQYF
clone size: NA
D gene: NA
J gene: TRBJ2-7
V gene: TRBV5-1

CDR3 DNA: TGCGCCAGCAGCCTCGAGACAGGATATGAAGCTTTCTTT
CDR3 protein: CASSLETGYEAFF
clone size: NA
D gene: NA
J gene: TRBJ1-1
V gene: TRBV4-1

CDR3 DNA: TGTGCCAGCAGTACAGCGGGGGGCCCCTACGAGCAGTACTTC
CDR3 protein: CASSTAGGPYEQYF
clone size: NA
D gene: TRBD2
J gene: TRBJ2-7
V gene: TRBV6-5

CDR3 DNA: TGTGCCAGCAGTGAAGCCTCCGGGACACTGGGGGAGGCTTTCTTT
CDR3 protein: CASSEASGTLGEAFF
clone size: once
D gene: NA
J gene: TRBJ1-1
V gene: TRBV2

CDR3 DNA: TGCGCCAGCAGCCAAGAGTCCTCTACCGCCGGAAAACTGTTTTTT
CDR3 protein: CASSQESSTAGKLFF
clone size: NA
D gene: NA
J gene: TRBJ1-4
V gene: TRBV4-1

CDR3 DNA: TGTGCCAGCACCCGGGACAGGTCCTTCACAGATACGCAGTATTTT
CDR3 protein: CASTRDRSFTDTQYF
clone size: once
D gene: TRBD1
J gene: TRBJ2-3
V gene: TRBV6-5

CDR3 DNA: TGTGCCAGCAGCTTAGATGGTAAACTTAATGAAAAACTGTTTTTT
CDR3 protein: CASSLDGKLNEKLFF
clone size: NA
D gene: NA
J gene: TRBJ1-4
V gene: TRBV11-2

CDR3 DNA: TGTGCCAGCAGCCCGGGACAGGGTCGGGAGCAGTACTTC
CDR3 protein: CASSPGQGREQYF
clone size: NA
D gene: TRBD1
J gene: TRBJ2-7
V gene: TRBV6-6

CDR3 DNA: TGTGCCAGCAGCCCAACGGGGGTGAGGGATGGCTACACCTTC
CDR3 protein: CASSPTGVRDGYTF
clone size: NA
D gene: NA
J gene: TRBJ1-2
V gene: TRBV5-4

CDR3 DNA: TGTGCCAGTAGTATCGGGACACGGAGAACGGAGACCCAGTACTTC
CDR3 protein: CASSIGTRRTETQYF
clone size: NA
D gene: NA
J gene: TRBJ2-5
V gene: TRBV19

CDR3 DNA: TGCGCCAGCAGCCAAGAGGGCAGGGGGACTGAAGCTTTCTTT
CDR3 protein: CASSQEGRGTEAFF
clone size: NA
D gene: TRBD1
J gene: TRBJ1-1
V gene: TRBV4-1

CDR3 DNA: TGCGCCAGCAGCCAAGGGCAGGGTTTAGATACGCAGTATTTT
CDR3 protein: CASSQGQGLDTQYF
clone size: NA
D gene: NA
J gene: TRBJ2-3
V gene: TRBV4-1

CDR3 DNA: TGTGCCAGCAGCACACTAAGATACACTGGAGGGAATGAGCAGTTCTTC
CDR3 protein: CASSTLRYTGGNEQFF
clone size: NA
D gene: NA
J gene: TRBJ2-1
V gene: TRBV7-9

CDR3 DNA: TGCGCCAGCAGCCAAGTGACTATTATGCCACTAGCCAAAAACATTCAGTACTTC
CDR3 protein: CASSQVTIMPLAKNIQYF
clone size: NA
D gene: NA
J gene: TRBJ2-4
V gene: TRBV4-1

CDR3 DNA: TGTGCCAGCAGCTTAAGGACTAGCGGGACGTACTACGAGCAGTACTTC
CDR3 protein: CASSLRTSGTYYEQYF
clone size: NA
D gene: TRBD2
J gene: TRBJ2-7
V gene: TRBV11-2

CDR3 DNA: TGTGCCATCAGTTCGACAGGGGCCCCCACAGATACGCAGTATTTT
CDR3 protein: CAISSTGAPTDTQYF
clone size: NA
D gene: TRBD1
J gene: TRBJ2-3
V gene: TRBV10-3

CDR3 DNA: TGTGCCATCGGGGGGGAGGCAGTTAACTATGGCTACACCTTC
CDR3 protein: CAIGGEAVNYGYTF
clone size: NA
D gene: NA
J gene: TRBJ1-2
V gene: TRBV10-3

CDR3 DNA: TGCGCCAGCAGCCTTTCTCCATCCTCGGCAGATACGCAGTATTTT
CDR3 protein: CASSLSPSSADTQYF
clone size: once
D gene: NA
J gene: TRBJ2-3
V gene: TRBV4-1

CDR3 DNA: TGTGCCAGCAGCTTTAGCCTGACAGGGGACTATGGCTACACCTTC
CDR3 protein: CASSFSLTGDYGYTF
clone size: NA
D gene: TRBD1
J gene: TRBJ1-2
V gene: TRBV5-4

CDR3 DNA: TGCGCCAGCAGCTTGGACACCGGGACAGCTAATGAAAAACTGTTTTTT
CDR3 protein: CASSLDTGTANEKLFF
clone size: NA
D gene: TRBD1
J gene: TRBJ1-4
V gene: TRBV5-1

CDR3 DNA: TGTGCCAGCTCACCAGCAGGCTCTAACTATGGCTACACCTTC
CDR3 protein: CASSPAGSNYGYTF
clone size: NA
D gene: NA
J gene: TRBJ1-2
V gene: TRBV18

CDR3 DNA: TGTGCCAGCAGCCTAAACGGACGCGGACTCAGCACAGATACGCAGTATTTT
CDR3 protein: CASSLNGRGLSTDTQYF
clone size: once
D gene: NA
J gene: TRBJ2-3
V gene: TRBV14

CDR3 DNA: TGTGCCAGCTCACGAGCACCCCCTAACCCCGGGACAGGGGCTTACCAAGAGACCCAGTACTTC
CDR3 protein: CASSRAPPNPGTGAYQETQYF
clone size: NA
D gene: TRBD1
J gene: TRBJ2-5
V gene: TRBV18

CDR3 DNA: TGTGCCAGCAGTCCCGACAGGGGACCCAATCAGCCCCAGCATTTT
CDR3 protein: CASSPDRGPNQPQHF
clone size: NA
D gene: TRBD1
J gene: TRBJ1-5
V gene: TRBV6-5

CDR3 DNA: TGTGCCAGCAGTCATCGACAGGGGGCGGCCTACACTGAAGCTTTCTTT
CDR3 protein: CASSHRQGAAYTEAFF
clone size: NA
D gene: TRBD1
J gene: TRBJ1-1
V gene: TRBV6-6

CDR3 DNA: TGTGCCAGCAGCTTTACAGGGGGCCAGTCTGGCTACACCTTC
CDR3 protein: CASSFTGGQSGYTF
clone size: NA
D gene: TRBD1
J gene: TRBJ1-2
V gene: TRBV5-4

CDR3 DNA: TGTGCCAGCTCACCGGGACAGGGTTTCTACGAGCAGTACTTC
CDR3 protein: CASSPGQGFYEQYF
clone size: once
D gene: TRBD1
J gene: TRBJ2-7
V gene: TRBV18

CDR3 DNA: TGCGCCAGCTTTTCCTCGGGCGAGCAGTACTTC
CDR3 protein: CASFSSGEQYF
clone size: NA
D gene: NA
J gene: TRBJ2-7
V gene: TRBV4-1

CDR3 DNA: TGTGCCAGTCAGGGGGTGGGGGGTCAGCCCCAGCATTTT
CDR3 protein: CASQGVGGQPQHF
clone size: NA
D gene: TRBD1
J gene: TRBJ1-5
V gene: TRBV19

CDR3 DNA: TGTGCCAGCAGTTCTAACAGGGTCGAGCAGTACTTC
CDR3 protein: CASSSNRVEQYF
clone size: NA
D gene: NA
J gene: TRBJ2-7
V gene: TRBV27

CDR3 DNA: TGTGCCAGCAGTGGGCAGGCCTCCCAAGAGACCCAGTACTTC
CDR3 protein: CASSGQASQETQYF
clone size: NA
D gene: NA
J gene: TRBJ2-5
V gene: TRBV25-1